This is a list of T cell receptor beta chains from one sample in a study of CD8+ T cells in alopecia areata. TCRdb's table, derived via immunoSEQ multiplex PCR, lists solely in-frame clones and lacks some. The top ten clones hold about 0.9% of a sample with about 270,000 clones, 60% of them seen once. The sample in question was CD4+ T cells sorted from blood, obtained at roughly week 53, from a patient treated with tofacitinib. These receptors were taken from a human donor with alopecia areata. The CDR3 runs from the conserved cysteine through the conserved F or W. A D gene is named only where the DNA matches it firmly. Clone size is shown for a subset of rows, as once, few, many or a class of expanded clone.

TGTGCCACCAGTGCCGGGACGCTAACTTTTCGAGGGGAGACCCAGTACTTC	CATSAGTLTFRGETQYF	TRBV15	TRBJ2-5	.	.
TGTGCCAGCAGCTCATTACAGGGGGCCACAGATACGCAGTATTTT	CASSSLQGATDTQYF	TRBV5-6	TRBJ2-3	TRBD1	.
TGTGCCAGCAGCCGGACTAGCGCCGGTGATCACAATGAGCAGTTCTTC	CASSRTSAGDHNEQFF	TRBV7-9	TRBJ2-1	TRBD2	.
TGTGCCAGCAGTGGGACAGGGGCACGTCGATCACCCCTCCACTTT	CASSGTGARRSPLHF	TRBV25-1	TRBJ1-6	TRBD1	.
TGCAGCGTTGTACTGGGAAAAAACATTCAGTACTTC	CSVVLGKNIQYF	TRBV29-1	TRBJ2-4	.	.
TGTGCCTGGAGCCGATCGCAGAGGTCCACAGATACGCAGTATTTT	CAWSRSQRSTDTQYF	TRBV30	TRBJ2-3	.	.
TGCGCCAGCAGCTTGGCGACAGGTCCCTCCTACGAGCAGTACTTC	CASSLATGPSYEQYF	TRBV5-1	TRBJ2-7	.	few
TGTGCTAGTGGTTGGAGCGGGAGCTACACCGGGGAGCTGTTTTTT	CASGWSGSYTGELFF	TRBV12-5	TRBJ2-2	TRBD2	.
TGTGCCAGCAGCTTTGGTGAAAAACTGTTTTTT	CASSFGEKLFF	TRBV7-6	TRBJ1-4	.	.
TGCAGCGCCCACGGCACAGGGGGCGCCACAGATACGCAGTATTTT	CSAHGTGGATDTQYF	TRBV29-1	TRBJ2-3	TRBD1	once
TGCGCCAGCAGCTCCCGGGACAGGGGTCCCCCCGAGCAGTACTTC	CASSSRDRGPPEQYF	TRBV5-1	TRBJ2-7	TRBD1	.
TGTGCCAGCAGCGCTTGGTGGACAGGGAGGTACGAGCAGTACTTC	CASSAWWTGRYEQYF	TRBV6-6	TRBJ2-7	TRBD1	.
TGTGCCTGGACAGGGGACTATAATTCACCCCTCCACTTT	CAWTGDYNSPLHF	TRBV30	TRBJ1-6	.	.
TGTGCCAGCAGCCCCCGCGGGATGGATATTGGTGAGCAGTTCTTC	CASSPRGMDIGEQFF	TRBV6-5	TRBJ2-1	.	.
TGTGCCAGCAGCGCCTTGGGGCAGGCGAGCTCCTACGAGCAGTACTTC	CASSALGQASSYEQYF	TRBV25-1	TRBJ2-7	.	few
TGCGCCAGCAGCCAAGAGTCAGGGTCAGGTCAGCCCCAGCATTTT	CASSQESGSGQPQHF	TRBV4-3	TRBJ1-5	.	.
TGCAGCGTTAGCAACTATGGCTACACCTTC	CSVSNYGYTF	TRBV29-1	TRBJ1-2	.	.
TGTGCCAGCAGCTTAATCCCGGGCCCCCAGGAGACCCAGTACTTC	CASSLIPGPQETQYF	TRBV7-3	TRBJ2-5	.	.
TGTGCCAGCAGTCGCGGGGGGCCCCAAGAGACCCAGTACTTC	CASSRGGPQETQYF	TRBV7-3	TRBJ2-5	TRBD2	.
TGTGCCACCAGCAGAGATCAAGACGGAGGTCACAATCAGCCCCAGCATTTT	CATSRDQDGGHNQPQHF	TRBV15	TRBJ1-5	.	.
TGCAGCGTTGACTACCAAACGGGAGATACGCAGTATTTT	CSVDYQTGDTQYF	TRBV29-1	TRBJ2-3	.	.
TGCGCCAGCAGCCCTGGACCAGGGGGCCGAGAGACCCAGTACTTC	CASSPGPGGRETQYF	TRBV5-1	TRBJ2-5	TRBD1	.
TGTGCCTGGAACCGACTTGGGACCCAGTACTTC	CAWNRLGTQYF	TRBV30	TRBJ2-5	.	.
TGTGCCAGTAGTATGACCGGGATCGATGGCTACACCTTC	CASSMTGIDGYTF	TRBV19	TRBJ1-2	.	.
TGCAGCGTTGCGGTGGGGAATCAGGCAGATACGCAGTATTTT	CSVAVGNQADTQYF	TRBV29-1	TRBJ2-3	.	.
TGTGCCAGCAGCGTAGACGTGGGGAACTATGGCTACACCTTC	CASSVDVGNYGYTF	TRBV9	TRBJ1-2	.	.
TGCAGCGTGGTTCGTGCTTCGGACGAGCAGTACTTC	CSVVRASDEQYF	TRBV29-1	TRBJ2-7	.	.
TGTGCCAGCAGCGCACTCGTAAGGGTGGCGAACTATGGCTACACCTTC	CASSALVRVANYGYTF	TRBV7-2	TRBJ1-2	.	.
TGTGCTAGCAGCCCGAGCGGGGGAGGGACAGATACGCAGTATTTT	CASSPSGGGTDTQYF	TRBV7-7	TRBJ2-3	TRBD2	.
TGTGCCACCAGCAACGAAGTGGGGGGAAATTCACCCCTCCACTTT	CATSNEVGGNSPLHF	TRBV15	TRBJ1-6	.	.
TGTGCCTCTTCCCGACCCACTTCCCAGTTCTTC	CASSRPTSQFF	TRBV30	TRBJ2-1	.	.
TGTGCCGTTAGAGGAGACAGGGGGCTTGGCGGGGAGCTGTTTTTT	CAVRGDRGLGGELFF	TRBV25-1	TRBJ2-2	TRBD1	.